The rows below give T cell receptor beta chains drawn from one sample of a study of T cells and copy number aberrations in small-cell lung cancer. Here immunoSEQ multiplex PCR was the method, and the copy in TCRdb shows in-frame clones only, minus some. This table holds 850 to 950 clones, around 94% found once. The sample taken for sequencing was tumor tissue. These receptors came from a woman aged 50 to 60 with small cell lung cancer. Each CDR3 is given with its conserved first and last residue.

length: 16; J: TRBJ2-2; V: TRBV29-1; CDR3: CSVEDPSGRHTGELFF
length: 18; J: TRBJ2-1; V: TRBV7-8; CDR3: CASSFQRKGSRSYNEQFF
length: 11; J: TRBJ1-1; V: TRBV6-4; CDR3: CASMGGSEAFF
length: 16; J: TRBJ2-6; V: TRBV29-1; CDR3: CSVEVGRGTGANVLTF
length: 13; J: TRBJ1-1; V: TRBV14; CDR3: CASSRTEGLSAFF
length: 15; J: TRBJ2-1; V: TRBV30; CDR3: CACIRVLALYNEQFF
length: 12; J: TRBJ1-1; V: TRBV10-2; CDR3: CASSDADTEAFF
length: 14; J: TRBJ1-2; V: TRBV28; CDR3: CASRAGGEGYGYTF
length: 12; J: TRBJ1-1; V: TRBV19; CDR3: CASSFQLDEAFF
length: 13; J: TRBJ1-2; V: TRBV2; CDR3: CASSAGEGYGYTF
length: 14; J: TRBJ1-2; V: TRBV4-1; CDR3: CASSQGAWDYGYTF
length: 16; J: TRBJ2-6; V: TRBV2; CDR3: CASSPPSVTGANVLTF
length: 14; J: TRBJ1-3; V: TRBV14; CDR3: CASSQTYSGNTIYF
length: 13; J: TRBJ1-2; V: TRBV14; CDR3: CASSSVPGYGYTF
length: 15; J: TRBJ2-7; V: TRBV28; CDR3: CASSLPSGTPYEQYF
length: 15; J: TRBJ2-7; V: TRBV2; CDR3: CASSYAGQASYEQYF